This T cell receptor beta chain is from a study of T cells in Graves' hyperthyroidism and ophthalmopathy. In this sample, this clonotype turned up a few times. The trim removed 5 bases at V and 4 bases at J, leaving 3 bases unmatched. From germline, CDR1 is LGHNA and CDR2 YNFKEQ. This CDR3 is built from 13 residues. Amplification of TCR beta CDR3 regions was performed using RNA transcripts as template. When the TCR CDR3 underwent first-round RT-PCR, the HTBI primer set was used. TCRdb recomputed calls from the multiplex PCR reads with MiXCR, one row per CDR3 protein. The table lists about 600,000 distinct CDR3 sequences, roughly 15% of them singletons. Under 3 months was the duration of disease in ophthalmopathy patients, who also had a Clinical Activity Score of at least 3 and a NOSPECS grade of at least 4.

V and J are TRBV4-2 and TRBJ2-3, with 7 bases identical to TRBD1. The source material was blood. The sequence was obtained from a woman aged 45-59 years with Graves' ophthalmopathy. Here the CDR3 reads CASSVTGADTQYF. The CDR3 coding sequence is TGTGCCAGCAGCGTAACAGGGGCAGATACGCAGTATTTT.